This T cell receptor (beta chain) was sequenced for a study of CD8 T cells in Susac syndrome. CDR1 and CDR2 (germline): SNHLY, FYNNEI. Trimming at V came to 8 bases and at J to 6 bases, leaving 13 bases not matched to a gene. CDR3 length: 14 residues. Random hexamers served to reverse transcribe about 0.45 to 1 ug RNA. TCRdb reprocessed the immunoSEQ multiplex PCR reads with MiXCR, giving one entry per CDR3 protein. Of 400,000 or so distinct CDR3 sequences detected, around 85% appear once; the ten largest clones hold about 0.12%. The receptor's source is a human donor with multiple sclerosis. The V and J genes are TRBV2 and TRBJ2-7; 7 bases match TRBD2. Sequenced input: CD8+ T cells from PBMCs. The CDR3 sequence is CASLFGGGSFEQYF. The CDR3, as DNA: TGTGCCAGCCTCTTTGGGGGGGGGAGTTTCGAGCAGTACTTC.